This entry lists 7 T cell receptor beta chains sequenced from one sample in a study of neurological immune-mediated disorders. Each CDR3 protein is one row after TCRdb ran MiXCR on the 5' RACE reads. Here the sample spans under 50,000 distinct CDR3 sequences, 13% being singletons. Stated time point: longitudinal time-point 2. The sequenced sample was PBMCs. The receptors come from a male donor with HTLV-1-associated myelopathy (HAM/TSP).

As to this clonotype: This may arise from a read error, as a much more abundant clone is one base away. The DNA for the CDR3 is TGCAGCGGATGGACAGGGGGCTATGGAAATGAGCAGTTCTTC. It encodes CSGWTGGYGNEQFF. The chain uses TRBV29-1 and TRBJ2-1; the match to TRBD1 covers 11 bases. Germline-derived CDR1 and CDR2 are SQVTM and ANQGSEA. CDR3 size: 14 residues. Trimming took 7 bases from V and 7 from J; bases not matched to a gene: 9.

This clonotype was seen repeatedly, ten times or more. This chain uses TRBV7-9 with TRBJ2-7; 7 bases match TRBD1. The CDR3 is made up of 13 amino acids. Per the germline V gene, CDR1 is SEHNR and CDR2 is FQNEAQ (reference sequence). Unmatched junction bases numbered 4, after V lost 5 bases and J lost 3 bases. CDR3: CASSPGTDYEQYF. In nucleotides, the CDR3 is TGTGCCAGCAGCCCCGGGACAGACTACGAGCAGTACTTC.

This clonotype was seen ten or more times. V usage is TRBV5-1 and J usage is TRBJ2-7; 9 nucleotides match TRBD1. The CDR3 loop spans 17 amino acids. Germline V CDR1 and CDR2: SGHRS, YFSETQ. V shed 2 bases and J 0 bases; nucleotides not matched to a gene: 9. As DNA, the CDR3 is TGCGCCAGCAGCTTCGGGGGGACAGGGTCCACCTCCTACGAGCAGTACTTC. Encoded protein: CASSFGGTGSTSYEQYF.

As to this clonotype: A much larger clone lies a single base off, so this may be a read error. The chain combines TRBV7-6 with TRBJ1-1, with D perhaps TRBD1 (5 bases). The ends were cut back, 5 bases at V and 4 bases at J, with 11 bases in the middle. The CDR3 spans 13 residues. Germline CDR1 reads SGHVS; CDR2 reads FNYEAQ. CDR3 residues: CASSVQEATEAFF. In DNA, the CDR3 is TGTGCCAGCAGCGTACAGGAGGCCACTGAAGCTTTCTTT.

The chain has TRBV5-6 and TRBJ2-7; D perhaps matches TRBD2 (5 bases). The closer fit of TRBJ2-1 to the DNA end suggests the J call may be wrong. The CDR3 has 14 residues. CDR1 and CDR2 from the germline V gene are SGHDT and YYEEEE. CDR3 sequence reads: CASSFDGKGDEQFF. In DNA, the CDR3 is TGTGCCAGCAGCTTCGACGGGAAAGGCGACGAGCAGTTCTTC.

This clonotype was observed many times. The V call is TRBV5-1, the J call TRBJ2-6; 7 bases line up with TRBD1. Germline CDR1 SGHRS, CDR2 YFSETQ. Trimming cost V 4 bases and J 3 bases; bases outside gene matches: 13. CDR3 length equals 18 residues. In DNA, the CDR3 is TGCGCCAGCAGCGAGGGACAGCCGGCGGTCTTTGGGGCCAACGTCCTGACTTTC. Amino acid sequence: CASSEGQPAVFGANVLTF. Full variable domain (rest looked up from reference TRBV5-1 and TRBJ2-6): KAGVTQTPRYLIKTRGQQVTLSCSPISGHRSVSWYQQTPGQGLQFLFEYFSETQRNKGNFPGRFSGRQFSNSRSEMNVSTLELGDSALYLCASSEGQPAVFGANVLTFGAGSRLTVL.

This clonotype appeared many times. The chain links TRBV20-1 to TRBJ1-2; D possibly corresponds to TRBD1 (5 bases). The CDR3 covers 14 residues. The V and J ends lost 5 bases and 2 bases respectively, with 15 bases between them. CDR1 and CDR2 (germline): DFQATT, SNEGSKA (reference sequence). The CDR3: CSAWFRQQNYGYTF. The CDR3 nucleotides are TGCAGTGCTTGGTTTCGACAGCAAAACTATGGCTACACCTTC.